These 27 T cell receptor beta chains were sequenced from one sample in a study of OX40 agonist ivuxolimab in advanced cancers. Clones were sequenced by immunoSEQ multiplex PCR, and TCRdb holds only the in-frame ones, with some missing. The table records around 70,000 clones, 85% of them present only once. Sample: CD4+ or CD8+ T cells sorted from blood, taken in a trial of the OX40 agonist ivuxolimab. The receptors were gathered from an adult with an advanced solid tumor such as melanoma, head and neck, liver or kidney cancer.

The chain carries TRBV5-6 and TRBJ2-1, with TRBD1 identical over 7 bases. This CDR3 contains 13 residues. Trimming cost V 3 bases and J 12 bases; bases outside gene matches: 9. Per the germline V gene, CDR1 is SGHDT and CDR2 is YYEEEE. The CDR3 sequence: CASSSQTTGLQFF. CDR3 sequence (DNA): TGTGCCAGCAGCTCACAAACGACAGGGTTGCAGTTCTTC.

The table lists this clone with a count of one. The chain joins TRBV19 to TRBJ1-5; perhaps TRBD1 as D (6 bases). The CDR3 loop spans 15 amino acids. Germline V gene sequence: CDR1 LNHDA, CDR2 SQIVND (reference sequence). V lost 8 bases, J lost 0 bases, and 14 bases lay in between. The DNA for the CDR3 is TGTGCCAGTCGATGGGACATCAATAGCAATCAGCCCCAGCATTTT. Amino acid sequence: CASRWDINSNQPQHF. Full variable domain (outside the CDR3, taken from reference TRBV19 and TRBJ1-5): DGGITQSPKYLFRKEGQNVTLSCEQNLNHDAMYWYRQDPGQGLRLIYYSQIVNDFQKGDIAEGYSVSREKKESFPLTVTSAQKNPTAFYLCASRWDINSNQPQHFGDGTRLSIL.

The chain employs TRBV11-2 and TRBJ2-1, with a tentative D call TRBD1 (6 bases). This CDR3 has 14 residues. Germline lookup yields CDR1 SGHAT and CDR2 FQNNGV. V was clipped by 4 bases and J by 4 bases, with 11 bases between them. CDR3 bases: TGTGCCAGCAGCTCAGGCAGGGGTTACAATGAGCAGTTCTTC. Translating gives CASSSGRGYNEQFF.

The chain combines TRBV29-1 with TRBJ2-3, with TRBD2 matching over 7 bases. Germline trimming cut 2 bases from V and 0 bases from J; bases unmatched to any gene: 5. The CDR3 contains 15 residues. Germline assignment: CDR1 SQVTM and CDR2 ANQGSEA. In DNA form, the CDR3 reads TGCAGCGTTGAATACCAGCGGGACAGCACAGATACGCAGTATTTT. As protein: CSVEYQRDSTDTQYF.

V and J are TRBV4-2 and TRBJ1-4, with 7 bases identical to TRBD1. CDR3 size: 15 residues. V was clipped by 2 bases and J by 7 bases; unmatched bases: 7. From germline, CDR1 is LGHNA and CDR2 YNFKEQ. The CDR3 region is CASSQKQGSGEKLFF. CDR3 DNA sequence: TGTGCCAGCAGCCAAAAACAGGGGTCGGGTGAAAAACTGTTTTTT.

This chain uses TRBV19 with TRBJ1-5; 8 nucleotides match TRBD1. V shed 1 base and J 2 bases; nucleotides not matched to a gene: 13. The germline CDR1 and CDR2 sequences are LNHDA and SQIVND (reference sequence). CDR3 size: 19 residues. The CDR3 nucleotides read TGTGCCAGTAGTATAGGTTGGTATTCGCCAGGGGGCCGCAATCAGCCCCAGCATTTT. It is translated as CASSIGWYSPGGRNQPQHF.

The chain employs TRBV10-1 and TRBJ2-7; 7 bases match TRBD2. V trimming: 2 bases; J trimming: 0 bases; junction bases outside the gene matches: 1. The CDR3 loop spans 14 amino acids. Germline CDR1 and CDR2: WNHNN and SYGVQD (reference sequence). CDR3 region: CASSEGGSSYEQYF. DNA of the CDR3: TGCGCCAGCAGTGAGGGCGGGAGCTCCTACGAGCAGTACTTC.

This sequence joins TRBV18 and TRBJ1-3; a weak D match, TRBD1 (5 bases). Trimming removed 5 bases from V and 3 bases from J, with 8 bases in between. Germline values: CDR1 KGHSH, CDR2 LQKENI. This CDR3 has 13 residues. The CDR3 sequence: CASSGGDGNTIYF. The CDR3 DNA follows: TGTGCCAGCTCAGGAGGGGATGGAAACACCATATATTTT.

The gene calls are TRBV5-4 and TRBJ1-1; TRBD1 matches at 7 bases. CDR1 and CDR2 (germline): SGHNT, YYREEE (reference sequence). The CDR3 extends over 13 amino acids. With V trimmed by 4 bases and J by 2 bases, 2 bases remained unmatched. The CDR3 reads CASSRDRNTEAFF. For the CDR3, the DNA is TGTGCCAGCAGCCGGGACAGAAACACTGAAGCTTTCTTT.

The chain carries TRBV30 and TRBJ2-3, with 11 bases fitting TRBD2. Germline values: CDR1 GTSNPN, CDR2 SVGIG (reference sequence). There are 15 residues in the CDR3. Trimming cost V 3 bases and J 5 bases; bases outside gene matches: 7. The CDR3 here is CAWSGSGGAVDTQYF. In nucleotides, the CDR3 is TGTGCCTGGAGCGGTAGCGGGGGGGCCGTAGATACGCAGTATTTT.

CDR3 DNA sequence: TGTGCCAGCAGCTTTCGCCAGTTGATTTATTCTGAAGCTTTCTTT. Translated, it gives CASSFRQLIYSEAFF. The rearrangement links TRBV7-2 to TRBJ1-1; D unclear. CDR3 size: 15 residues. V lost 3 bases to trimming and J lost 6 bases, with 17 bases between them. CDR1 and CDR2 from the germline V gene are SGHTA and FQGNSA.

The rearrangement links TRBV6-6 to TRBJ2-7; 10 bases line up with TRBD2. After removal of 6 bases from V and 4 bases from J, the junction contained 6 bases not matched to a gene. This CDR3 spans 14 amino acids. Germline V gene lookup returns CDR1 MNHNY and CDR2 SVGAGI (reference sequence). In nucleotides, the CDR3 is TGTGCCAGCAGGCCCGGGACTAGCGAGTACGAGCAGTACTTC. Encoded protein: CASRPGTSEYEQYF.

The J gene is TRBJ1-2, the V gene TRBV7-2; D is possibly TRBD1 (5 bases). With 5 bases removed from V and 6 bases from J, the gap between germline ends came to 13 bases. The germline CDR1 and CDR2 sequences are SGHTA and FQGNSA. The CDR3 length is 13 residues. The CDR3 DNA is TGTGCCAGCAGCCGGGACGTACAACATGGCTACACCTTC. Translating gives CASSRDVQHGYTF. The full variable domain, its missing parts supplied by reference TRBV7-2 and TRBJ1-2, is GAGVSQSPSNKVTEKGKDVELRCDPISGHTALYWYRQSLGQGLEFLIYFQGNSAPDKSGLPSDRFSAERTGGSVSTLTIQRTQQEDSAVYLCASSRDVQHGYTFGSGTRLTVV.

V is TRBV5-6 and J is TRBJ2-7, with D unresolved. CDR3 length: 12 residues. V gave up 5 bases and J gave up 3 bases, with 9 bases separating them. CDR1 and CDR2 (germline): SGHDT, YYEEEE. CDR3 amino acids: CASSERNYEQYF. In nucleotides, the CDR3 is TGTGCCAGCAGTGAGCGAAACTACGAGCAGTACTTC. The whole variable domain, remainder taken from reference TRBV5-6 and TRBJ2-7, is DAGVTQSPTHLIKTRGQQVTLRCSPKSGHDTVSWYQQALGQGPQFIFQYYEEEERQRGNFPDRFSGHQFPNYSSELNVNALLLGDSALYLCASSERNYEQYFGPGTRLTVT.

The chain couples TRBV18 to TRBJ2-7, with a tentative D call TRBD2 (5 bases). This CDR3 region has 13 residues. The V end was cut by 6 bases, the J end by 1 base, with 10 bases between. Germline CDR1 KGHSH, CDR2 LQKENI. CDR3 in DNA: TGTGCCAGCTCCCCCGGCGGGTCCTACGAGCAGTACTTC. Translation: CASSPGGSYEQYF.

The chain has TRBV30 and TRBJ1-5; 7 bases fit TRBD1. The CDR3 contains 15 residues. J gave up 6 bases and V 0 bases, and 8 bases lay outside the gene matches. From germline, CDR1 is GTSNPN and CDR2 SVGIG (reference sequence). The CDR3 DNA reads as TGTGCCTGGAGTGTACAGAGCAGGGGGGCTCAGCCCCAGCATTTT. Amino acid sequence: CAWSVQSRGAQPQHF.

The chain uses TRBV11-2 and TRBJ2-7; D is ambiguous. This CDR3 spans 13 amino acids. The V and J ends lost 6 bases and 7 bases respectively, with 16 bases between them. Looked up from germline, CDR1 is SGHAT and CDR2 is FQNNGV. Here the CDR3 DNA reads TGTGCCAGCAGAAACCCCACGGGCAGAGAGCAGTACTTC. Translating it yields CASRNPTGREQYF.

The chain employs TRBV5-4 and TRBJ2-6; D is uncertain. The CDR3 is 17 amino acids. Trimming left V 0 bases short and J 4 bases short, with 14 bases between. The germline V gene has CDR1 SGHNT and CDR2 YYREEE (reference sequence). CDR3 residues: CASSLGQVGFGANVLTF. The CDR3 bases are TGTGCCAGCAGCTTGGGTCAGGTTGGATTCGGGGCCAACGTCCTGACTTTC.

For this clone: It is likely a read error, because the conserved phenylalanine at the end of the CDR3 is missing. The CDR3 loop is CASSPFGGGYYGYTL. The CDR3 DNA is TGTGCCAGTAGTCCCTTTGGGGGAGGATACTATGGCTACACCCTC. The chain employs TRBV19 and TRBJ1-2; weak D call: TRBD1 (5 bases). CDR1 and CDR2 from the germline V gene are LNHDA and SQIVND (reference sequence). This CDR3 comprises 15 residues. V was shortened by 5 bases and J by 3 bases, with 16 bases between the two germline ends.

This chain connects TRBV2 to TRBJ2-1; tentative D call: TRBD1 (5 bases). The V end lost 8 bases, the J end lost 1 base, and 18 bases lay between the germline ends. The V gene's germline CDR1 is SNHLY and CDR2 FYNNEI. The CDR3 has 16 amino acids. The CDR3 nucleotides read TGTGCCAGCGCCCGGAAACGTCAGGGTTCCTACAATGAGCAGTTCTTC. Its protein is CASARKRQGSYNEQFF.

The rearrangement links TRBV6-5 to TRBJ2-7, with TRBD1 matching over 8 bases. V lost 0 bases to trimming and J lost 4 bases; unmatched junction nucleotides: 5. This CDR3 is built from 15 residues. From germline, CDR1 is MNHEY and CDR2 SVGAGI. CDR3 loop: CASSYSNRGSYEQYF. In nucleotides, the CDR3 is TGTGCCAGCAGTTACTCAAACAGGGGGTCGTACGAGCAGTACTTC.

CDR3 residues: CASSPWTGPTGHGYTF. The CDR3 DNA is TGCGCCAGCAGCCCGTGGACAGGCCCTACGGGACATGGCTACACCTTC. The chain is built from TRBV5-1 and TRBJ1-2; the match to TRBD1 covers 7 bases. The CDR3 is 16 amino acids. Trimming cost V 4 bases and J 6 bases; bases outside gene matches: 15. Germline CDR1 SGHRS, CDR2 YFSETQ.

The chain has TRBV7-2 and TRBJ2-3, with a possible D match to TRBD1 (8 bases). V lost 7 bases to trimming and J lost 4 bases, with 15 bases between them. The CDR3 covers 14 residues. Germline V lookup: CDR1 SGHTA, CDR2 FQGNSA. In DNA form, the CDR3 reads TGTGCCAGCAAAGACAGGGGAGGGGCAGATACGCAGTATTTT. Its protein product is CASKDRGGADTQYF.

This rearrangement joins TRBV6-5 to TRBJ2-7; the match to TRBD2 covers 9 bases. Trimming removed 0 bases from V and 0 bases from J; junction bases left unmatched: 3. CDR1 is MNHEY and CDR2 is SVGAGI in the germline V gene. The CDR3 is made up of 16 amino acids. The CDR3: CASSYSASGNSYEQYF. The CDR3 nucleotides are TGTGCCAGCAGTTACTCGGCTAGCGGGAACTCCTACGAGCAGTACTTC.

CDR3 DNA: TGTGCCAGCAGCTTTGCCCAGGGGGGAACCGGGGAGCTGTTTTTT. Its translation is CASSFAQGGTGELFF. The J gene is TRBJ2-2, the V gene TRBV7-2, with D maybe TRBD1 (7 bases). Germline CDR1 reads SGHTA; CDR2 reads FQGNSA. This CDR3 is built from 15 residues. The V and J ends lost 3 bases and 5 bases respectively, with 13 bases between them.

The chain is built from TRBV4-1 and TRBJ1-2; D remains unclear. Looked up from germline, CDR1 is MGHRA and CDR2 is YSYEKL. The germline V and J ends were trimmed by 4 bases and 3 bases, with 24 bases remaining between them. The CDR3 totals 18 residues. The CDR3 DNA reads TGCGCCAGCAGCCCGGGGAGGCGGGCATTTGAGGATTACTATGGCTACACCTTC. It encodes CASSPGRRAFEDYYGYTF.

The V gene is TRBV5-1, the J gene TRBJ2-6; no clear D gene. There are 15 residues in the CDR3. Germline CDR1 reads SGHRS; CDR2 reads YFSETQ. V shed 1 base and J shed 4 bases, with 9 bases lying between them. CDR3: CASSLLTAGANVLTF. DNA for the CDR3: TGCGCCAGCAGCTTGCTGACGGCCGGGGCCAACGTCCTGACTTTC.